The rows below give T cell receptor beta chains drawn from one sample of a study of molecular identifiers for immune sequencing clone quantification. In TCRdb, the PCR reads were re-called with MiXCR into one record per CDR3 protein. The sample consists of about 100,000 distinct CDR3 sequences, around 30% of them appearing once. Input material: naive CD8+ T cells from blood, with Jurkat cell RNA spiked in. These receptors all come from a human donor in good health. Some libraries in this study had Jurkat cell RNA spiked in. Both conserved end residues are part of each CDR3. The order of the fields is clone size, D gene, V gene, CDR3 length, J gene, CDR3 protein, CDR3 DNA. A D gene is named only where the DNA matches it firmly. Rows give clone size only sometimes, using once, few, many, or a class for an expanded clone.

-	TRBD1	TRBV4-3	15	TRBJ2-2	CASTEDRANTGELFF	TGCGCCAGCACCGAGGACAGGGCGAACACCGGGGAGCTGTTTTTT
many	-	TRBV7-8	14	TRBJ2-5	CASSLLEQEMAQYF	TGTGCCAGCAGCTTACTGGAACAAGAAATGGCCCAGTACTTC
few	TRBD2	TRBV14	15	TRBJ2-1	CASSPFSGRGNEQFF	TGTGCCAGCAGCCCCTTTAGCGGGAGAGGCAATGAGCAGTTCTTC
few	TRBD2	TRBV12-3/TRBV12-4	18	TRBJ2-2	CASSLTLGLAGNTGELFF	TGTGCCAGCAGTCTTACCCTCGGACTAGCGGGGAACACCGGGGAGCTGTTTTTT
few	-	TRBV10-2	15	TRBJ2-5	CASSDPGQYQETQYF	TGCGCCAGCAGTGACCCCGGACAGTACCAAGAGACCCAGTACTTC
once	-	TRBV20-1	16	TRBJ1-1	CSARGRDLGLNTEAFF	TGCAGTGCTAGAGGCCGGGACTTGGGGTTAAACACTGAAGCTTTCTTT
-	-	TRBV20-1	13	TRBJ2-7	CSARDYPGYEQYF	TGCAGTGCTAGAGACTACCCAGGGTACGAGCAGTACTTC
few	-	TRBV7-2	15	TRBJ2-7	CASNITPNGNAEQYF	TGTGCCAGCAACATAACCCCCAACGGGAACGCCGAGCAGTACTTC
-	-	TRBV29-1	13	TRBJ2-7	CSVGGDLAYEQYF	TGCAGCGTTGGGGGGGACTTGGCCTACGAGCAGTACTTC
-	TRBD2	TRBV9	16	TRBJ2-3	CASSDGLAGVTDTQYF	TGTGCCAGCAGCGATGGGCTAGCGGGAGTCACAGATACGCAGTATTTT
-	-	TRBV5-4	11	TRBJ1-2	CASSLSLRYTF	TGTGCCAGCAGCTTGTCGTTGCGCTACACCTTC
-	-	TRBV7-2	15	TRBJ2-7	CASSPCRHFSYEQYF	TGTGCCAGCAGCCCCTGTCGGCACTTCTCCTACGAGCAGTACTTC
-	-	TRBV28	16	TRBJ1-1	CASSLRHPLMNTEAFF	TGTGCCAGCAGTTTAAGACACCCTCTGATGAACACTGAAGCTTTCTTT
many	-	TRBV2	14	TRBJ2-5	CASKEGLSPETQYF	TGTGCCAGCAAAGAAGGTCTATCCCCAGAGACCCAGTACTTC
few	TRBD1	TRBV2	12	TRBJ2-7	CASIGTAYEQYF	TGTGCCAGCATTGGGACAGCCTACGAGCAGTACTTC
-	-	TRBV19	15	TRBJ2-2	CASRKLDEGTGGLFF	TGTGCCAGTAGGAAACTTGATGAAGGCACCGGGGGGCTGTTTTTT
few	TRBD1	TRBV7-6	14	TRBJ2-7	CASSQRTGLYEQYF	TGTGCCAGCAGCCAAAGGACAGGTCTCTACGAGCAGTACTTC
-	-	TRBV28	14	TRBJ2-7	CASSLFDSLNEQYF	TGTGCCAGCAGTTTATTCGACAGTCTGAACGAGCAGTACTTC
many	TRBD1	TRBV28	16	TRBJ2-3	CASSSAGTGVLHTQYF	TGTGCCAGCAGTTCCGCCGGGACAGGGGTATTACATACGCAGTATTTT
few	-	TRBV12-3/TRBV12-4	15	TRBJ2-3	CASSQNPIFTDTQYF	TGTGCCAGCAGTCAGAATCCCATTTTCACAGATACGCAGTATTTT
-	-	TRBV28	15	TRBJ2-7	CASSERTAFSYEQYF	TGTGCCAGCAGTGAAAGGACAGCCTTCTCCTACGAGCAGTACTTC
few	-	TRBV11-2	11	TRBJ2-7	CASSHQYEQYF	TGTGCCAGCAGCCACCAGTACGAGCAGTACTTC
few	-	TRBV3-1	15	TRBJ2-7	CASSPYLPLSYEQYF	TGTGCCAGCAGCCCGTACCTTCCACTCTCCTACGAGCAGTACTTC
-	TRBD1	TRBV6-5	14	TRBJ1-1	CASRVGQEGLSAFF	TGTGCCAGCAGAGTGGGACAGGAGGGACTCAGTGCTTTCTTT
-	TRBD2	TRBV12-3/TRBV12-4	17	TRBJ2-1	CASSILAGGPGGVEQFF	TGTGCCAGCAGTATACTAGCGGGAGGGCCAGGAGGCGTTGAGCAGTTCTTC
many	TRBD1	TRBV4-3	15	TRBJ2-3	CASSFNRGSTDTQYF	TGCGCCAGCAGTTTCAACAGGGGATCCACAGATACGCAGTATTTT
-	-	TRBV27	17	TRBJ2-2	CASSLLMRGVNTGELFF	TGTGCCAGCAGTTTGCTGATGAGGGGGGTGAACACCGGGGAGCTGTTTTTT
-	TRBD1	TRBV9	18	TRBJ2-2	CASSVMGTGAQNTGELFF	TGTGCCAGCAGCGTAATGGGAACAGGGGCGCAGAACACCGGGGAGCTGTTTTTT
few	-	TRBV4-2	14	TRBJ2-7	CASSQAVLSYEQYF	TGTGCCAGCAGCCAAGCAGTTCTCTCCTACGAGCAGTACTTC
few	-	TRBV19	15	TRBJ1-5	CASSIGGRSNQPQHF	TGTGCCAGTAGTATCGGGGGCAGGAGCAATCAGCCCCAGCATTTT
few	-	TRBV12-3/TRBV12-4	12	TRBJ2-7	CASSSDIYEQYF	TGTGCCAGCAGTTCGGACATTTACGAGCAGTACTTC
-	TRBD2	TRBV3-1	13	TRBJ2-1	CASSPGTSTEQFF	TGTGCCAGCAGCCCCGGGACTAGCACTGAGCAGTTCTTC
many	-	TRBV9	12	TRBJ2-3	CASSVEPDTQYF	TGTGCCAGCAGCGTAGAGCCAGATACGCAGTATTTT
-	-	TRBV6-5	13	TRBJ1-5	CASSRSGGQPQHF	TGTGCCAGCAGCCGGTCGGGAGGGCAGCCCCAGCATTTT
-	-	TRBV12-3/TRBV12-4	14	TRBJ2-6	CASSKPAGANVLTF	TGTGCCAGCAGTAAACCAGCTGGGGCCAACGTCCTGACTTTC
many	-	TRBV20-1	16	TRBJ2-3	CSAIGGTDQSPDTQYF	TGCAGTGCGATCGGAGGGACGGATCAGAGTCCAGATACGCAGTATTTT
once	TRBD1	TRBV7-9	14	TRBJ1-1	CASSLQGGYTEAFF	TGTGCCAGCAGCTTACAGGGGGGGTACACTGAAGCTTTCTTT
-	-	TRBV3-1	12	TRBJ2-7	CASSRGFNEQYF	TGTGCCAGCAGCCGGGGGTTCAACGAGCAGTACTTC
-	-	TRBV12-3/TRBV12-4	12	TRBJ2-3	CASSSNREAQYF	TGTGCCAGCAGTTCTAACAGGGAAGCGCAGTATTTT
-	TRBD2	TRBV19	15	TRBJ2-3	CASSMYAGATDTQYF	TGTGCCAGTAGTATGTATGCGGGAGCGACAGATACGCAGTATTTT
few	TRBD2	TRBV20-1	17	TRBJ2-3	CSAFHAGTSGPGHTQYF	TGCAGTGCTTTCCACGCCGGGACTAGCGGACCGGGACATACGCAGTATTTT
many	-	TRBV2	12	TRBJ2-1	CASNILANEQFF	TGTGCCAGCAACATTCTAGCCAATGAGCAGTTCTTC
-	TRBD2	TRBV28	16	TRBJ2-5	CASSLLTSDLQETQYF	TGTGCCAGCAGTTTATTGACTAGCGATCTCCAAGAGACCCAGTACTTC
few	-	TRBV2	15	TRBJ1-5	CASSEGPTSNQPQHF	TGTGCCAGCAGTGAAGGGCCAACTAGCAATCAGCCCCAGCATTTT
many	-	TRBV7-6	12	TRBJ1-1	CASSYQGSGAFF	TGTGCCAGCAGCTACCAGGGATCCGGCGCTTTCTTT
few	-	TRBV7-9	16	TRBJ2-7	CASSLALGRTAYEQYF	TGTGCCAGCAGCTTAGCGTTGGGCAGGACCGCCTACGAGCAGTACTTC
-	-	TRBV2	19	TRBJ1-5	CASSGGRPIPSYSNQPQHF	TGTGCCAGCAGTGGGGGAAGGCCGATCCCGAGTTATAGCAATCAGCCCCAGCATTTT
few	-	TRBV6-2/TRBV6-3	15	TRBJ2-2	CASSYSPPNTGELFF	TGTGCCAGCAGTTACTCACCACCGAACACCGGGGAGCTGTTTTTT
-	-	TRBV28	16	TRBJ1-5	CASSLPIQPGIQPLHF	TGTGCCAGCAGCTTACCTATTCAACCGGGTATTCAGCCCCTGCATTTT
few	-	TRBV24-1	17	TRBJ2-3	CATSDLVTGRDTDTQYF	TGTGCCACCAGTGATTTGGTTACAGGGCGTGACACAGATACGCAGTATTTT
-	TRBD2	TRBV6-2/TRBV6-3	15	TRBJ2-5	CASTPGLAAKETQYF	TGTGCCAGCACCCCAGGACTAGCGGCTAAAGAGACCCAGTACTTC
-	TRBD2	TRBV6-5	15	TRBJ2-1	CASTHLSSGSNEQFF	TGTGCCAGCACTCACCTGAGCAGCGGGAGTAATGAGCAGTTCTTC
-	-	TRBV5-3	13	TRBJ2-7	CASSDRALYEQYF	TGTGCCAGCAGCGACCGGGCCCTCTACGAGCAGTACTTC
-	-	TRBV14	14	TRBJ2-3	CASSPQSGTDTQYF	TGTGCCAGCAGCCCTCAGTCCGGCACAGATACGCAGTATTTT
few	-	TRBV5-6	14	TRBJ2-1	CASSSAVRGNEQFF	TGTGCCAGCAGCTCGGCGGTTAGGGGTAATGAGCAGTTCTTC
-	TRBD1	TRBV18	15	TRBJ2-5	CASSPLTGGIETQYF	TGTGCCAGCTCACCACTTACAGGGGGCATAGAGACCCAGTACTTC
many	-	TRBV20-1	12	TRBJ2-5	CSARGQEETQYF	TGCAGTGCTAGAGGACAGGAGGAGACCCAGTACTTC
-	-	TRBV6-6	12	TRBJ2-4	CASSYSSALQYF	TGTGCCAGCAGTTACTCGTCCGCGCTTCAGTACTTC
-	TRBD2	TRBV7-8	15	TRBJ2-1	CASSPGGCAYNEQFF	TGTGCCAGCTCTCCGGGGGGGTGCGCCTACAATGAGCAGTTCTTC
few	-	TRBV7-9	11	TRBJ1-3	CASRNGNTIYF	TGTGCCAGCAGGAATGGAAACACCATATATTTT